This is a list of T cell receptor beta chains from one sample in a study of blood T cell repertoires in COVID-19. Sequencing used immunoSEQ multiplex PCR; TCRdb keeps in-frame clones, though not all of them. This sample has over 150,000 clones, with 60% to 80% found just once. Material for sequencing was peripheral blood. These receptors came from a woman in her 70s with acute or convalescent COVID-19. The CDR3 runs from the conserved cysteine through the conserved F or W.

TRBJ2-1,TRBV3-1/TRBV3-2,CASSQGLAGGLEQFF
TRBJ1-6,TRBV24-1,CAPRGGRRNSPLHF
TRBJ1-1,TRBV5-1,CASSSPQGTEAFF
TRBJ2-5,TRBV6-4,CASRYTSGRTETQYF
TRBJ2-2,TRBV19,CASSDVGGRGSGELFF
TRBJ2-5,TRBV7-3,CASSLSGSVQETQYF
TRBJ2-3,TRBV7-2,CASSLQISAGGDTQYF
TRBJ2-1,TRBV21-1,CASSGLYPPAGSYNEQFF
TRBJ2-7,TRBV5-5,CASSLQPGTTITEQYF
TRBJ2-7,TRBV11-2,CASSLDPGTRGWGEQYF
TRBJ2-1,TRBV5-1,CASSLEGARNEQFF
TRBJ2-7,TRBV2,CASRVRTGEAIEQYF
TRBJ1-1,TRBV7-2,CASSLLMNTEAFF
TRBJ1-4,TRBV27,CASSLSRATNEKLFF
TRBJ2-7,TRBV19,CASSSGTGPAEQYF
TRBJ1-1,TRBV5-6,CASSGGTGPMNTEAFF
TRBJ2-7,TRBV6-6,CASSSTSGNNEQYF
TRBJ2-3,TRBV7-2,CASSFRLQGTDTQYF
TRBJ2-1,TRBV4-2,CASSQVGGSRVNPFF
TRBJ2-2,TRBV5-4,CASSRTGVPTGELFF
TRBJ1-5,TRBV10-3,CAIREGTDNQPQHF
TRBJ1-1,TRBV7-2,CASSFLGGVRTEAFF
TRBJ2-5,TRBV24-1,CATSGSGGETQYF
TRBJ2-7,TRBV7-2,CASSQPDRVGEQYF
TRBJ2-7,TRBV15,CATSRDRGRTYEQYF
TRBJ2-7,TRBV3-1/TRBV3-2,CASSPRTGGYYEQYF
TRBJ2-1,TRBV5-1,CASSLAGLAPNEQFF
TRBJ2-7,TRBV11-2,CASSPGQPRDEQYF
TRBJ1-5,TRBV3-1/TRBV3-2,CASSQMTGAGNQPQHF
TRBJ2-1,TRBV5-1,CASSLVSSGRYNEQFF
TRBJ2-7,TRBV21-1,CASSKRIGHRRTYEQYF